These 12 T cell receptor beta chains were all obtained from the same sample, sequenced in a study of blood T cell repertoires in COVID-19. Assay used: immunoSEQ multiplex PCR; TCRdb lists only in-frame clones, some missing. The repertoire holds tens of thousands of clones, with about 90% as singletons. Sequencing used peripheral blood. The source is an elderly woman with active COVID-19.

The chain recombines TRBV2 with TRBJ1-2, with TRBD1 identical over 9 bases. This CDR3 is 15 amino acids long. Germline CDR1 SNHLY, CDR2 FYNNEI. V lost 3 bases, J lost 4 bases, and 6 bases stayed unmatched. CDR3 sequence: CASSDGTGIVYGYTF. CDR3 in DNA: TGTGCCAGCAGTGATGGGACAGGGATCGTCTATGGCTACACCTTC.

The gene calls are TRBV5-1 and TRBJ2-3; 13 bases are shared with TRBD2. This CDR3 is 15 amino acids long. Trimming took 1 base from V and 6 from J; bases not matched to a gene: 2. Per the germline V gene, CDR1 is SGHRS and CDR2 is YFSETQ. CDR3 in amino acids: CASSLTSGRGDTQYF. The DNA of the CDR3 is TGCGCCAGCAGCTTGACTAGCGGGAGGGGGGATACGCAGTATTTT.

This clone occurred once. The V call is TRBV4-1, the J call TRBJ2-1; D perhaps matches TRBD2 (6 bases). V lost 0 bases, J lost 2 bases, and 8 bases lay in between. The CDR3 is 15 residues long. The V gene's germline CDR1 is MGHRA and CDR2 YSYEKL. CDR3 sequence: CASSQEAGTYNEQFF. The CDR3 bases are TGCGCCAGCAGCCAAGAGGCGGGAACCTACAATGAGCAGTTCTTC.

CDR3 region: CAISGEIDTQYF. In DNA form, the CDR3 reads TGTGCCATCAGTGGGGAGATCGATACGCAGTATTTT. The gene calls are TRBV10-3 and TRBJ2-3; D possibly corresponds to TRBD2 (5 bases). Trimming cost V 4 bases and J 6 bases, with 8 bases left between them. The germline CDR1 and CDR2 sequences are ENHRY and SYGVKD. This CDR3 comprises 12 residues.

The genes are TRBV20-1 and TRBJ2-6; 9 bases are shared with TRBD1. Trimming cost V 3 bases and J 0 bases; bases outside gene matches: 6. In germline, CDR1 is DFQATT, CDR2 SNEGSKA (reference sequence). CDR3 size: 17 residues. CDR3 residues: CSASPGQGSSGANVLTF. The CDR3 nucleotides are TGCAGTGCTAGTCCGGGACAGGGAAGCTCTGGGGCCAACGTCCTGACTTTC.

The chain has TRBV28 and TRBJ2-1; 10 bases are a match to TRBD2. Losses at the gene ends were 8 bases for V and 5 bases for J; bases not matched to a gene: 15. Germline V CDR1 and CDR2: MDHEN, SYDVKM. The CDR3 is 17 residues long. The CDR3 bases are TGTGCCAGCGCCACCCCACCAGGGACTAGCGCGAACAATGAGCAGTTCTTC. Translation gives CASATPPGTSANNEQFF.

CDR3 coding DNA: TGCAGTGCTAGTCATAGCGGATACAATGAGCAGTTCTTC. Protein: CSASHSGYNEQFF. The chain has TRBV20-1 and TRBJ2-1, with TRBD2 as a possible D gene (6 bases). Germline lookup yields CDR1 DFQATT and CDR2 SNEGSKA (reference sequence). Trimming stripped 3 bases from V and 4 bases from J, with 10 bases between. The CDR3 has 13 amino acids.

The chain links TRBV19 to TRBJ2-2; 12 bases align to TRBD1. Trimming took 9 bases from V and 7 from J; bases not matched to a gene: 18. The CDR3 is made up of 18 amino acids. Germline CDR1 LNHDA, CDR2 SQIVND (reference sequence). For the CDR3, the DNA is TGTGCCAGCCACAGGACAGAGGGGACAGGGGGCGTGATCGGGGAGCTGTTTTTT. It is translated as CASHRTEGTGGVIGELFF.

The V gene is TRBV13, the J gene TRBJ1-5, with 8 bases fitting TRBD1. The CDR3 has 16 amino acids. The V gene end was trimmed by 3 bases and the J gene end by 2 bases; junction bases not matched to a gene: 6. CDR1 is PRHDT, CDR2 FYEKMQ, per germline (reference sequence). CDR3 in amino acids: CASSFQGALGNQPQHF. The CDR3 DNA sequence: TGTGCCAGCAGCTTTCAGGGGGCACTAGGCAATCAGCCCCAGCATTTT.

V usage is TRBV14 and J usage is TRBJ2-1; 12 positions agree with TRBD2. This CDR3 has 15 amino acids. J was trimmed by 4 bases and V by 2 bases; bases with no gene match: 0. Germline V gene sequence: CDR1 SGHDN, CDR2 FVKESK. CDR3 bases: TGTGCCAGCAGCCAACTAGCGGGAGGGTACAATGAGCAGTTCTTC. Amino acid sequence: CASSQLAGGYNEQFF.

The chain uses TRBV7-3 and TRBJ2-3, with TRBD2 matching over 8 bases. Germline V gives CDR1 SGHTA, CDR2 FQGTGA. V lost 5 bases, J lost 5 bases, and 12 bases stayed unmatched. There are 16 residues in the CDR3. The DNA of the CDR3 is TGTGCCAGCAGCCTGGGGATGGGACTAGGTAAAGATACGCAGTATTTT. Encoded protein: CASSLGMGLGKDTQYF.

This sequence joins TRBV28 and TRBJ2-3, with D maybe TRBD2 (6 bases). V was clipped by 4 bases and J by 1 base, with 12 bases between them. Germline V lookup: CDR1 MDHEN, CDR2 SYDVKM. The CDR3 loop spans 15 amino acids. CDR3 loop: CASSYWTKGTDTQYF. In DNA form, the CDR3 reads TGTGCCAGCAGTTACTGGACTAAGGGCACAGATACGCAGTATTTT.